Below, one TCR beta chain is given with its context. Germline CDR1 reads MNHEY; CDR2 reads SVGAGI. The V and J ends lost 2 bases and 7 bases respectively, with 11 bases between them. This CDR3 comprises 13 residues. The data were taken from a study of T cell changes during pregnancy in multiple sclerosis. The repertoire was sequenced with immunoSEQ multiplex PCR; TCRdb's copy has only in-frame clones and lacks some. The table shows 35,000 to 50,000 clones, with around four fifths occurring only once. This chain uses TRBV6-5 with TRBJ1-1, with D perhaps TRBD1 (5 bases). The sequencing here drew on CD4+ T cells from peripheral blood mononuclear cells, taken before pregnancy. This TCR came from a female donor with multiple sclerosis, enrolled in a pregnancy study. The CDR3 loop reads CASSYGRRGEAFF. CDR3 bases: TGTGCCAGCAGTTACGGGAGGAGGGGTGAAGCTTTCTTT.